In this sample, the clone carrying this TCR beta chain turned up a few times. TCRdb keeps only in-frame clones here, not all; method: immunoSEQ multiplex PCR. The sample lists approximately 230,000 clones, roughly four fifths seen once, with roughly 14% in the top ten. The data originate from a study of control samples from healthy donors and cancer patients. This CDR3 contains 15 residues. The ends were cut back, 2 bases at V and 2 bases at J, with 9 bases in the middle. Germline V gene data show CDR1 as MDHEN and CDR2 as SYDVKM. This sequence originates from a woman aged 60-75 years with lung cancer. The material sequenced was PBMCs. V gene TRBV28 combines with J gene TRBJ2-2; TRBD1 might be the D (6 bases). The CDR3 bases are TGTGCCAGCAGTTTAGGGGGACACAACACCGGGGAGCTGTTTTTT. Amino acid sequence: CASSLGGHNTGELFF.